Listed below are T cell receptor beta chains from one sample, sequenced in a study of early T cells in non-severe SARS-CoV-2 infection. MiXCR, applied by TCRdb to the 5' RACE reads, yields one record per CDR3 protein. This table has 97,000 or so distinct CDR3 sequences, around 12% appearing once. Source material: whole blood. Receptors were obtained from an adult who was a healthcare worker with PCR-confirmed SARS-CoV-2 infection or an uninfected control (not recorded which). Each CDR3 is given with its conserved first and last residue. Each record gives: V gene, clone size, D gene, J gene, CDR3 protein, CDR3 DNA. A D gene is named only where the DNA matches it firmly. Size values are once, few and many counts, or a class for expanded clones, and some rows have none.

TRBV4-1,few,TRBD2,TRBJ2-5,CASSAKMVTSGVGGQETQYF,TGCGCCAGCAGCGCTAAGATGGTGACTAGCGGAGTGGGGGGACAAGAGACCCAGTACTTC
TRBV10-1,.,TRBD2,TRBJ2-7,CASSGSGIGSYEQYF,TGCGCCAGCAGTGGAAGCGGGATTGGTTCCTACGAGCAGTACTTC
TRBV28,many,.,TRBJ2-3,CASSRDGTDTQYF,TGTGCCAGCAGTCGGGATGGCACAGATACGCAGTATTTT
TRBV5-1,.,TRBD2,TRBJ2-7,CASSLGLAGGPSYEQYF,TGCGCCAGCAGCTTAGGACTAGCGGGAGGGCCCTCCTACGAGCAGTACTTC
TRBV13,.,.,TRBJ2-3,CASQGDRDTQYF,TGTGCCAGCCAGGGCGACCGAGATACGCAGTATTTT
TRBV6-4,few,.,TRBJ2-2,CASSDSNGGTGELFF,TGTGCCAGCAGTGACTCGAACGGGGGCACCGGGGAGCTGTTTTTT
TRBV7-2,.,TRBD2,TRBJ2-1,CASSSAGGAVSEQFF,TGTGCCAGCAGCTCGGCGGGAGGGGCGGTTAGTGAGCAGTTCTTC
TRBV7-9,many,.,TRBJ1-6,CASSLNGAGESPLHF,TGTGCCAGCAGCTTGAATGGGGCAGGGGAATCACCCCTCCACTTT
TRBV6-5,.,.,TRBJ2-7,CASRDGQSYEQYF,TGTGCCAGCAGAGACGGACAGTCCTACGAGCAGTACTTC
TRBV6-1,.,.,TRBJ2-6,CASSEGSFSPSGAIVLTF,TGTGCCAGCAGTGAGGGTAGTTTTTCTCCCTCTGGGGCCATCGTCCTGACTTTC
TRBV12-3/TRBV12-4,.,TRBD2,TRBJ2-1,CASRETSGTYNEQFF,TGTGCCAGCAGGGAGACTAGCGGGACCTACAATGAGCAGTTCTTC
TRBV30,few,.,TRBJ2-2,CAWSVRQGMAGELFF,TGTGCCTGGAGTGTACGTCAGGGGATGGCCGGGGAGCTGTTTTTT
TRBV14,.,.,TRBJ2-1,CASGQRSFGNEQFF,TGTGCCAGCGGGCAGCGATCGTTCGGCAATGAGCAGTTCTTC
TRBV28,.,TRBD1,TRBJ2-7,CASSSRDRDHEQYF,TGTGCCAGCAGCTCCCGGGACAGGGATCACGAGCAGTACTTC
TRBV6-2/TRBV6-3,many,.,TRBJ2-7,CASTYEFVVWYF,TGTGCCAGCACTTACGAGTTCGTCGTCTGGTACTTC
TRBV5-1,.,.,TRBJ2-5,CASSFQVGYQETQYF,TGCGCCAGCAGCTTCCAGGTGGGGTACCAAGAGACCCAGTACTTC
TRBV4-3,.,.,TRBJ2-5,CASSQDGGSNGQTQYF,TGCGCCAGCAGCCAAGATGGGGGTTCGAACGGACAGACCCAGTACTTC
TRBV10-3,few,.,TRBJ2-2,CAISELTTNTGELFF,TGTGCCATCAGTGAGTTAACGACAAACACCGGGGAGCTGTTTTTT